This passage covers 13 T cell receptor beta chains from one sample sequenced in a study of control samples from healthy donors and cancer patients. Method: immunoSEQ multiplex PCR; TCRdb's copy keeps in-frame clones and lacks some. The sample has fewer than 200,000 clones, around 88% seen once. Sample: blood. The receptors come from a woman in her 30s in good health.

The gene calls are TRBV5-1 and TRBJ1-3, with D maybe TRBD1 (5 bases). The germline CDR1 and CDR2 sequences are SGHRS and YFSETQ. Between the trimmed V and J ends, which lost 4 bases and 1 base, there was a span of 6 bases. The CDR3 has 13 amino acids. The CDR3 sequence: CASSPGSGNTIYF. Written as DNA, the CDR3 is TGCGCCAGCAGCCCAGGGTCTGGAAACACCATATATTTT.

The genes are TRBV10-3 and TRBJ1-5, with 7 bases matching TRBD1. CDR1 is ENHRY and CDR2 is SYGVKD in the germline V gene. Trimming removed 3 bases from V and 11 bases from J; junction bases left unmatched: 10. The CDR3 sequence is 14 residues long. The CDR3 DNA reads TGTGCCATCAGTGACCCCGGGACAGAAAGGACCCAGCATTTT. It yields the protein CAISDPGTERTQHF.

This rearrangement joins TRBV2 to TRBJ1-2; D perhaps matches TRBD1 (5 bases). V gave up 3 bases and J gave up 5 bases, with 10 bases separating them. CDR1 and CDR2 (germline): SNHLY, FYNNEI. This CDR3 spans 13 amino acids. The CDR3 DNA sequence: TGTGCCAGCAGTGAGGGGGGGGATTATGGCTACACCTTC. Translation gives CASSEGGDYGYTF. The full variable domain, its missing parts supplied by reference TRBV2 and TRBJ1-2, is EPEVTQTPSHQVTQMGQEVILRCVPISNHLYFYWYRQILGQKVEFLVSFYNNEISEKSEIFDDQFSVERPDGSNFTLKIRSTKLEDSAMYFCASSEGGDYGYTFGSGTRLTVV.

This clone was picked up one time. The chain employs TRBV4-2 and TRBJ2-7; 7 bases map to TRBD2. This CDR3 is built from 17 residues. V lost 0 bases to trimming and J lost 5 bases; unmatched junction nucleotides: 13. CDR1 is LGHNA and CDR2 is YNFKEQ in the germline V gene. CDR3 region: CASSQDSGGGSGDEQYF. The CDR3 DNA follows: TGTGCCAGCAGCCAAGATTCCGGCGGGGGTTCTGGCGACGAGCAGTACTTC.

The V and J genes are TRBV10-1 and TRBJ2-2; D is perhaps TRBD2 (7 bases). The CDR3 is made up of 17 amino acids. The germline V gene encodes CDR1 WNHNN and CDR2 SYGVQD (reference sequence). The germline V and J ends were trimmed by 4 bases and 0 bases, with 15 bases remaining between them. The CDR3 DNA reads as TGCGCCAGCAGTGTTGGAGGGGGGGGAGCGAACACCGGGGAGCTGTTTTTT. Translated, it gives CASSVGGGGANTGELFF.

The chain carries TRBV18 and TRBJ2-5; 8 bases match TRBD1. CDR1 is KGHSH, CDR2 LQKENI, per germline. Losses at the gene ends were 9 bases for V and 4 bases for J; bases not matched to a gene: 10. This CDR3 region has 14 residues. The CDR3, as DNA: TGTGCCAGTGCAGTGGACAGGGCTGCAGAGACCCAGTACTTC. Its translation: CASAVDRAAETQYF.

DNA for the CDR3: TGCGCCAGCAGCCAGTCCTTTAGCGGGGGCTACAATGAGCAGTTCTTC. Translation: CASSQSFSGGYNEQFF. The rearrangement uses TRBV4-1 and TRBJ2-1, with 9 bases fitting TRBD2. The V gene's germline CDR1 is MGHRA and CDR2 YSYEKL. Trimming at V came to 3 bases and at J to 3 bases, leaving 6 bases not matched to a gene. This CDR3 is 16 amino acids long.

This sequence joins TRBV28 and TRBJ1-1; no reliable D call. The CDR3 loop spans 13 amino acids. Germline CDR1 MDHEN, CDR2 SYDVKM. The germline V and J ends were trimmed by 8 bases and 0 bases, with 10 bases remaining between them. This CDR3 is CASQGPLNTEAFF. Here the CDR3 DNA reads TGTGCCAGCCAAGGCCCTTTGAACACTGAAGCTTTCTTT.

The V call is TRBV19, the J call TRBJ1-4; D may be TRBD1 (5 bases). V was shortened by 5 bases and J by 8 bases, with 21 bases between the two germline ends. This CDR3 contains 16 residues. The germline CDR1 and CDR2 sequences are LNHDA and SQIVND (reference sequence). The CDR3 is CASSWARGPESEKLFF. Written as DNA, the CDR3 is TGTGCCAGTAGTTGGGCTAGGGGCCCTGAAAGCGAAAAACTGTTTTTT.

The chain is built from TRBV3-1 (or the pseudogene TRBV3-2) and TRBJ2-1; a weak D match, TRBD2 (6 bases). Trimming cost V 2 bases and J 8 bases, with 13 bases left between them. The CDR3 runs 14 residues. Germline CDR1 is LGHDT and CDR2 is YNNKEL (reference sequence). As DNA, the CDR3 is TGTGCCAGCAGCCAACAGAATCCGGGGGATGAGCAGTTCTTC. As protein: CASSQQNPGDEQFF.

The chain carries TRBV13 and TRBJ1-3; D not resolved. The V end lost 4 bases, the J end lost 4 bases, and 14 bases lay between the germline ends. CDR1 is PRHDT, CDR2 FYEKMQ, per germline (reference sequence). The CDR3 is 15 amino acids. The CDR3 coding sequence is TGTGCCAGCAGCTCACCTACAGCGGGCGGAAACACCATATATTTT. Its translation: CASSSPTAGGNTIYF.

The J gene is TRBJ1-2, the V gene TRBV7-9, with TRBD1 as a possible D gene (5 bases). The germline V and J ends were trimmed by 4 bases and 7 bases, with 10 bases remaining between them. The CDR3 covers 12 residues. CDR1 is SEHNR, CDR2 FQNEAQ, per germline (reference sequence). CDR3 in DNA: TGTGCCAGCAGCTACGACAGCCTTGGCTACACCTTC. It translates to CASSYDSLGYTF.

V and J are TRBV19 and TRBJ1-3; 8 bases line up with TRBD1. V was clipped by 5 bases and J by 8 bases; unmatched bases: 11. The germline gives CDR1 LNHDA, CDR2 SQIVND (reference sequence). This CDR3 comprises 15 residues. In DNA, the CDR3 is TGTGCCAGTAGTGATCTGGCAGGGGGCCTTCACACCATATATTTT. Residues: CASSDLAGGLHTIYF.